This T cell receptor (beta chain) was captured in a study of CD8 T cells in Susac syndrome. Overall study: Patients with Susac syndrome, at blood draw, were therapy-naive, on corticosteroids, or on intravenous immunoglobulin alone.

Reverse transcription of roughly 0.5 to 1 ug RNA used random hexamers. TCRdb independently ran MiXCR on the immunoSEQ multiplex PCR reads; one entry per CDR3 protein. The table lists 150,000 to 160,000 distinct CDR3 sequences, 90% to 95% of them singletons. CD8+ and CD4+ T cells taken from blood had their TCR beta sequenced. FACS enriched CD8+ TEMRA cells, while bulk CD8+ and CD4+ were negatively isolated. The sequencing sample was made of CD4+ T cells from PBMCs. The sequence was collected from a human donor with Susac syndrome.

CDR3 protein: CASSLWANRVETQYF. The DNA of the CDR3 is TGTGCCAGCAGCTTGTGGGCTAACCGGGTAGAGACCCAGTACTTC. The chain joins TRBV13 to TRBJ2-5; D unclear. The CDR3 extends over 15 amino acids. Deletions cut 3 bases from V and 4 bases from J, with 15 bases between. Germline assignment: CDR1 PRHDT and CDR2 FYEKMQ (reference sequence).